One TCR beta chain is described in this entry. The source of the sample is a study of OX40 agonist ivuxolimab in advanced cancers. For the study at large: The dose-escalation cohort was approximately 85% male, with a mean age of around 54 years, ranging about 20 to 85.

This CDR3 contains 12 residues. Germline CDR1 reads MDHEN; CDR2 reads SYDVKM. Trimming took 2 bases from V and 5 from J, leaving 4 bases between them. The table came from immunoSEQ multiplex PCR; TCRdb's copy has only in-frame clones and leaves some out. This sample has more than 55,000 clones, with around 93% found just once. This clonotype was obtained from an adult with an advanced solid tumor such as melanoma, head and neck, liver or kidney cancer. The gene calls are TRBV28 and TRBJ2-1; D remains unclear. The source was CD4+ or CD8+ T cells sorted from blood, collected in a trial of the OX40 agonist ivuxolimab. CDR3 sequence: CASSLRNNEQFF. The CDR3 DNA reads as TGTGCCAGCAGTTTAAGGAACAATGAGCAGTTCTTC.